This T cell receptor beta chain came from a study of blood T cells in healthy people across ages (dated by TCRdb to 2013 to 2016). In terms of the full investigation: In model experiments, template switching captured roughly one uniquely barcoded TCR beta cDNA molecule for every two T cells. The study measured age-related changes in TCR beta repertoire diversity using deep sequencing normalized with unique cDNA molecular identifiers. Four age groups were formed from the donors: young (average approximately 15 years), middle-aged (around 37), aged (approximately 60) and long-lived (82). For two donors (one aged 18 to 29 and one aged 80 or older), the study analyzed two additional independent replicas of 1 million unique cDNA reads from the same blood draw. To avoid experimental bias, donors of different ages were spread randomly across the sequencing lanes.

What the authors observed across the whole study: Observed TCR beta diversity correlated strongly with the percentage of naive T cells measured by flow cytometry. The long-lived group showed more naive CD4+ T cells, fewer expanded clones and increased TCR diversity than the aged group, suggesting age selection. Total diversity estimates from one million sequenced T cells were considered lower bounds and underestimates. Because donor CMV infection status was unknown, age-related changes in expanded clonotypes were potentially confounded. Bulk unsorted PBMC profiling prevented conclusive comparison of naive and antigen-experienced compartments. As age increased, observed TCR beta diversity per million T cells dropped in a roughly linear way, and a significant reduction was already evident by age about 40.

As regards this clonotype: Its antigen is still unknown. No base qualities exist here, and no much larger clone lies one base off it.

Donors were 40 or so systemically healthy Caucasian individuals from Russia aged about 6 to 100 years. Approximately 11 milliliters of peripheral blood were drawn from each donor into EDTA-treated Vacutainer tubes. Ficoll-Paque density-gradient centrifugation was used to isolate PBMCs, with at least 7 million obtained per sample. Total RNA, at least 6 micrograms per sample, was extracted from PBMCs with Trizol reagent. Naive CD45RAhigh/CD27high T cell percentages were measured by flow cytometry on a PBMC aliquot from every donor. CDR1 and CDR2 were assigned from the germline V gene (reference sequence) as DFQATT and SNEGSKA. The CDR3 has 13 amino acids, counting the end cysteine and phenylalanine. Only the CDR3 DNA stays, 39 bases, in frame from base 1. At the junction V is shortened by 3 bases and J by 3 bases; bases outside the gene matches: 5. Receptor amplification or capture employed 5' RACE. Sequencing took place on an Illumina HiSeq 2500. A second PCR of about 6 to 11 cycles was run with a J-beta primer mix and a sample-barcoded 5' primer. A template-switch 5' adaptor carrying 12 random nucleotides introduced a unique molecular identifier onto each TCR beta cDNA molecule. Each sample yielded at least 2.5 million CDR3-containing paired-end reads. First-strand cDNA synthesis was performed from all RNA using the Mint cDNA synthesis kit, with priming by a TRBC-specific oligonucleotide. Following uracil-DNA glycosylase treatment, a first 18-cycle PCR with universal primers M1SS and BC2_uni_R was performed on all cDNA. Turning to the authors' computational methods: For normalization, 1 million high-quality reads were randomly selected from each sample, with every read carrying a distinct molecular identifier. Instead of being binned into consensus sequences, reads that shared molecular identifiers were thrown out. MiTCR, run with a Q25 quality threshold and the strictest error-elimination algorithm, handled CDR3 identification, clonotype clustering and error correction. Lower-bound total TCR beta diversity was estimated with a nonparametric unseen species model using Euler transformation. TCRdb reanalyzed the raw reads on its own, using fastp at Q25 for trimming and MiXCR for clone calling, and kept in-frame beta chains. Rows with a matching CDR3 protein are joined into one entry that keeps the most common DNA and genes. For this entry, the V and J calls and clone size follow TCRdb and not the study's own pipeline. This sample lists about 970,000 distinct CDR3 sequences; 51% were detected once. 20% to 25% of the sample lies in the top ten.

This TCR was sampled from a woman aged 60-75 years in good health. This chain is built from TRBV20-1 and TRBJ2-7, with TRBD1 identical over 7 junction bases. Sequencing was done on a sample of blood. In nucleotides, the sequence is TGCAGTGCTAGCGCCGGGACAGTCTACGAGCAGTACTTC. It translates to CSASAGTVYEQYF.